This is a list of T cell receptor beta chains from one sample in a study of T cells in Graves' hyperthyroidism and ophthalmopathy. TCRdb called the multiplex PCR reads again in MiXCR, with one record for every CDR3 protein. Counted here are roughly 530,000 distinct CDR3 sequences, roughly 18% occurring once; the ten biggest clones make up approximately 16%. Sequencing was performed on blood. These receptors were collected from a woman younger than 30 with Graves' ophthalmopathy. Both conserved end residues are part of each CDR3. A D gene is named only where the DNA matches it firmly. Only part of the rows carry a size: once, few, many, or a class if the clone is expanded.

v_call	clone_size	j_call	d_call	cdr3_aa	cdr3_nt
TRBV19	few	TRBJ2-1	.	CASSPSAGSGNEQFF	TGTGCCAGTAGTCCCAGCGCGGGCTCGGGGAATGAGCAGTTCTTC
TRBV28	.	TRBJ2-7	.	CATASSYEQYF	TGTGCCACCGCGTCTTCGTACGAGCAGTACTTC
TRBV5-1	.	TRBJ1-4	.	CASSLAGAGKLFF	TGTGCCAGCAGCTTGGCGGGGGCGGGAAAACTGTTTTTT
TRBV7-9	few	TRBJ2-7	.	CASSLNRDTAYEQYF	TGTGCCAGCAGCTTGAACCGGGACACAGCCTACGAGCAGTACTTC
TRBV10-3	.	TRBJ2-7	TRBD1	CAISVPGQKDEQYF	TGTGCCATAAGCGTCCCGGGACAGAAGGACGAGCAGTACTTC
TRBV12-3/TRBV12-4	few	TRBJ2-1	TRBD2	CASSLGGGTPYNEQFF	TGTGCCAGCAGTTTAGGCGGGGGGACACCTTACAATGAGCAGTTCTTC
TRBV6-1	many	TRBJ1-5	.	CASRGGGTGNQPQHF	TGTGCCAGCAGAGGGGGGGGAACAGGCAATCAGCCCCAGCATTTT
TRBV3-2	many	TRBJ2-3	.	CASSPWGAQYF	TGTGCCAGCAGCCCGTGGGGGGCGCAGTATTTT
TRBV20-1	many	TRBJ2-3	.	CSAPTATDTQYF	TGCAGTGCCCCGACAGCAACAGATACGCAGTATTTT
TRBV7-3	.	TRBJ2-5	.	CASARQGGETQYF	TGTGCCAGCGCCCGACAGGGAGGGGAGACCCAGTACTTC
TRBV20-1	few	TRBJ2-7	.	CSARDFQGRDEQYF	TGCAGTGCTAGAGATTTCCAGGGAAGGGACGAGCAGTACTTC
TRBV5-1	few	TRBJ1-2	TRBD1	CASSFQGGDYTF	TGCGCCAGCAGCTTCCAGGGGGGAGACTACACCTTC
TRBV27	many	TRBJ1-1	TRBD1	CASSLTGGVGTEAFF	TGTGCCAGCAGCCTGACAGGGGGCGTCGGCACTGAAGCTTTCTTT
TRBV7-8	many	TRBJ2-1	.	CASSTQAAEQFF	TGTGCCAGCAGCACTCAGGCGGCAGAGCAGTTCTTC
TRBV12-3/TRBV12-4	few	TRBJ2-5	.	CASSLRQAAAYF	TGTGCCAGCAGTCTCCGACAGGCCGCGGCGTACTTC
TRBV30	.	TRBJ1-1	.	CAWTLGQIGAEAFF	TGTGCCTGGACTCTGGGACAAATAGGTGCTGAAGCTTTCTTT
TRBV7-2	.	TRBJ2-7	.	CASSPKTGPFEQYF	TGTGCCAGCAGCCCAAAGACGGGGCCCTTCGAGCAGTACTTC
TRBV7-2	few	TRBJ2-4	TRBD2	CAAGLAGAGNIQYF	TGTGCCGCCGGACTAGCGGGAGCGGGAAACATTCAGTACTTC
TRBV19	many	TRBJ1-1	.	CASREGDTPNTEAFF	TGTGCCAGTAGAGAAGGGGACACACCGAACACTGAAGCTTTCTTT
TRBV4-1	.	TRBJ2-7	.	CASSPGAVYEQYF	TGCGCCAGCAGCCCCGGCGCCGTTTACGAGCAGTACTTC
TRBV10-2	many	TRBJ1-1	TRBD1	CASSPTFRDRGLTEAFF	TGCGCCAGCAGTCCGACCTTCCGGGACAGGGGCCTCACTGAAGCTTTCTTT
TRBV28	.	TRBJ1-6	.	CASSLTPGNSPLHF	TGTGCCAGCAGTTTAACCCCGGGTAATTCACCCCTCCACTTT
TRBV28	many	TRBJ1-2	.	CASRLEDGYTF	TGTGCCAGCAGGCTGGAAGATGGCTACACCTTC
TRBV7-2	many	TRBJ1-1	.	CASSAQVQVPAFF	TGTGCCAGCAGCGCGCAGGTACAGGTTCCGGCTTTCTTT
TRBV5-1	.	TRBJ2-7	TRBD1	CASSPGQGNEVTEQYF	TGCGCCAGCAGCCCCGGACAGGGTAACGAGGTGACCGAGCAGTACTTC
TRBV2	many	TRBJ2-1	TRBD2	CASRGGTSGGHEQFF	TGTGCCAGCAGAGGCGGGACTAGCGGGGGACATGAGCAGTTCTTC
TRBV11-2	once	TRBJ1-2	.	CASSGGGSSYGYTF	TGTGCCAGCAGTGGTGGGGGCTCGAGCTATGGCTACACCTTC
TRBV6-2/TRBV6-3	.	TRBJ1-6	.	CASSSENWSPLHF	TGTGCCAGCAGTTCCGAGAATTGGTCACCCCTCCACTTT
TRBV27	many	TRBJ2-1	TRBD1	CASSADRANEQFF	TGTGCCAGCAGTGCGGACAGGGCAAATGAGCAGTTCTTC
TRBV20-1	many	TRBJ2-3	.	CSRRGESDTQYF	TGCAGCCGTAGAGGGGAATCAGATACGCAGTATTTT
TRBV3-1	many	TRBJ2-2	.	CASSPGGELFF	TGTGCCAGCAGCCCTGGGGGGGAGCTGTTTTTT
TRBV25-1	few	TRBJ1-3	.	CASRFGSGENTIYF	TGTGCCAGTCGGTTCGGGAGTGGGGAAAACACCATATATTTT
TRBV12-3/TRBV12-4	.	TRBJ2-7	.	CASSPLGLVTYEQYF	TGTGCCAGCAGTCCTCTAGGATTGGTCACCTACGAGCAGTACTTC
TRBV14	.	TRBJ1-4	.	CASSRLGNEKLFF	TGTGCCAGCAGCCGTCTAGGAAATGAAAAACTGTTTTTT
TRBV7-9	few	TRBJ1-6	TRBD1	CASSLTGQGFSPLHF	TGTGCCAGCAGCTTAACGGGACAGGGGTTTTCACCCCTCCACTTT
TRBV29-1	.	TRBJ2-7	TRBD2	CSVVGVLAAAAYEQYF	TGCAGCGTCGTAGGAGTACTAGCGGCTGCGGCCTACGAGCAGTACTTC
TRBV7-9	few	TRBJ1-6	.	CASSPRWGGVNNSPLHF	TGTGCCAGCAGCCCAAGGTGGGGGGGCGTAAATAATTCACCCCTCCACTTT
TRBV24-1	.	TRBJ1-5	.	CATSDNRARQPQHF	TGTGCCACCAGTGATAACAGGGCCCGGCAGCCCCAGCATTTT
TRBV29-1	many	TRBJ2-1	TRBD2	CSAGLAYNEQFF	TGCAGCGCCGGACTAGCTTACAATGAGCAGTTCTTC
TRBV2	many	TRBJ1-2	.	CAITMNQGTYGYTF	TGTGCCATCACCATGAATCAGGGGACCTATGGCTACACCTTC
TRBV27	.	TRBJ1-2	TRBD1	CASSTRQGMGYAILYGYTF	TGTGCCAGCAGTACAAGACAGGGGATGGGGTACGCGATACTATATGGCTACACCTTC
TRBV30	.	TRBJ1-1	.	CAWNAGAGANTEAFF	TGTGCCTGGAACGCAGGGGCAGGGGCGAACACTGAAGCTTTCTTT
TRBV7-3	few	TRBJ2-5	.	CASSPRGSEEGETQYF	TGTGCCAGCAGCCCAAGGGGAAGCGAGGAGGGGGAGACCCAGTACTTC
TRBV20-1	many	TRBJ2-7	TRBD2	CSARTSGSYEQYF	TGCAGTGCTCGGACTAGCGGTTCCTACGAGCAGTACTTC
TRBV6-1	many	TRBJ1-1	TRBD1	CASSFQDRAKDEAFF	TGTGCCAGCAGTTTCCAAGACAGGGCGAAGGATGAAGCTTTCTTT
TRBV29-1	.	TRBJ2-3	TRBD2	CSVGRLAGARADTQYF	TGCAGCGTTGGGAGACTAGCGGGAGCCAGGGCAGATACGCAGTATTTT
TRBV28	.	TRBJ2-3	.	CASSFDIRGGASDTQYF	TGTGCCAGCAGTTTTGATATTAGGGGGGGGGCCTCAGATACGCAGTATTTT
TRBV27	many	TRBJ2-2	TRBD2	CASSSHLAGGNTGELFF	TGTGCCAGCAGTTCCCACCTCGCGGGGGGCAACACCGGGGAGCTGTTTTTT
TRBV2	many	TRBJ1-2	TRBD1	CASSEPGTGGLNYGYTF	TGTGCCAGCAGTGAACCCGGGACAGGGGGATTAAACTATGGCTACACCTTC